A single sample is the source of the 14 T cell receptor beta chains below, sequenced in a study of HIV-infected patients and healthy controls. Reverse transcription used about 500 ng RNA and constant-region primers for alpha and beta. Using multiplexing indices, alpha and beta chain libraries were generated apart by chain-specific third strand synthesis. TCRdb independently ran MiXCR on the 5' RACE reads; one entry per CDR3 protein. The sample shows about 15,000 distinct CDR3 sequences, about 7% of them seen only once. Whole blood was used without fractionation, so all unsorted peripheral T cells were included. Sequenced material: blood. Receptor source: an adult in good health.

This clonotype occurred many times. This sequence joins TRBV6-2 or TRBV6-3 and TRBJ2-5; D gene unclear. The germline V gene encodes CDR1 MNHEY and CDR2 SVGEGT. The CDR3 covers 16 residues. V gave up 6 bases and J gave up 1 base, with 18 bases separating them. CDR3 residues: CASRPSLTVSQETQYF. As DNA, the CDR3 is TGTGCCAGCAGACCCTCGTTGACCGTCTCCCAAGAGACCCAGTACTTC.

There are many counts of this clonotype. The chain's CDR3 is CASSLDTGVGTDTQYF. The DNA of the CDR3 is TGTGCCAGCAGCTTAGACACGGGAGTCGGGACAGATACGCAGTATTTT. The V gene is TRBV7-2, the J gene TRBJ2-3, with D perhaps TRBD2 (6 bases). V was clipped by 1 base and J by 3 bases, with 14 bases between them. In germline, CDR1 is SGHTA, CDR2 FQGNSA. This CDR3 is built from 16 residues.

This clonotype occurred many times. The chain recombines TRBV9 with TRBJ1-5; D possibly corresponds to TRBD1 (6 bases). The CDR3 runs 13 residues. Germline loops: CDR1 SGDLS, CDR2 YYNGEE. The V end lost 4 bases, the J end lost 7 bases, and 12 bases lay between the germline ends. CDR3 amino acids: CASSPGAGQPQHF. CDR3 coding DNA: TGTGCCAGCAGCCCGGGGGCAGGACAGCCCCAGCATTTT.

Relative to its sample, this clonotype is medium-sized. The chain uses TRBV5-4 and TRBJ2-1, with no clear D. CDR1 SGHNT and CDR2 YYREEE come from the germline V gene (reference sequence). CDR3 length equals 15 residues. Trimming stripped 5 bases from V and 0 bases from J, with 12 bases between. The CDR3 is CASSHRDFSYNEQFF. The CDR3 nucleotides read TGTGCCAGCAGTCATCGTGATTTCTCCTACAATGAGCAGTTCTTC.

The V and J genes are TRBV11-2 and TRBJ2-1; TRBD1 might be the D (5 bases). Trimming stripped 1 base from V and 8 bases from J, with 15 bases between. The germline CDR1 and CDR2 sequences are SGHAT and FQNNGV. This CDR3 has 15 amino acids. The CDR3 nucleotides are TGTGCCAGCAGCTTAGTTGGGTCAGGGATCGATGAGCAGTTCTTC. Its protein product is CASSLVGSGIDEQFF. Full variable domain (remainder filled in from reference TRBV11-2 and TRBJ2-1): EAGVAQSPRYKIIEKRQSVAFWCNPISGHATLYWYQQILGQGPKLLIQFQNNGVVDDSQLPKDRFSAERLKGVDSTLKIQPAKLEDSAVYLCASSLVGSGIDEQFFGPGTRLTVL.

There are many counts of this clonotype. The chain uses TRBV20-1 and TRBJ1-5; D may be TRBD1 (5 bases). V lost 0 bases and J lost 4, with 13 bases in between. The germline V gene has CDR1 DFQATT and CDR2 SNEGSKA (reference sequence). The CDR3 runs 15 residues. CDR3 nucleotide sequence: TGCAGTGCTAGAGATCAGGCAGGGCAGAATCAGCCCCAGCATTTT. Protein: CSARDQAGQNQPQHF.

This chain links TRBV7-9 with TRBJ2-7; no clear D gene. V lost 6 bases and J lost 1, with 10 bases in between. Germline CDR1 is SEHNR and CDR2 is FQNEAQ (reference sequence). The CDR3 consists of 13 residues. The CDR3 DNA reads TGTGCCAGCAGTACACGTACTTCCTACGAGCAGTACTTC. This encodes CASSTRTSYEQYF.

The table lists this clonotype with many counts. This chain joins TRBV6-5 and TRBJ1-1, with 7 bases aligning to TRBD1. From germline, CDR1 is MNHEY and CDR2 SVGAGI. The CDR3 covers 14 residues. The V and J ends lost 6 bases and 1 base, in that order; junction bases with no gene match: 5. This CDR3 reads CASSPRGWNTEAFF. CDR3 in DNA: TGTGCCAGCAGCCCCAGGGGGTGGAACACTGAAGCTTTCTTT.

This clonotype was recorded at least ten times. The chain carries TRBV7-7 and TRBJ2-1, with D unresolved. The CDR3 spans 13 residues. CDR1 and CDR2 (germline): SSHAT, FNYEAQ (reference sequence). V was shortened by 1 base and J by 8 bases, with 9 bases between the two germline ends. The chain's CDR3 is CASSLDRSDEQFF. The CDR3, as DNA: TGTGCCAGCAGCTTAGACAGAAGCGATGAGCAGTTCTTC. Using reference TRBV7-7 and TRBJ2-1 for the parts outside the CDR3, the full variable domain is GAGVSQSPRYKVTKRGQDVTLRCDPISSHATLYWYQQALGQGPEFLTYFNYEAQPDKSGLPSDRFSAERPEGSISTLTIQRTEQRDSAMYRCASSLDRSDEQFFGPGTRLTVL.

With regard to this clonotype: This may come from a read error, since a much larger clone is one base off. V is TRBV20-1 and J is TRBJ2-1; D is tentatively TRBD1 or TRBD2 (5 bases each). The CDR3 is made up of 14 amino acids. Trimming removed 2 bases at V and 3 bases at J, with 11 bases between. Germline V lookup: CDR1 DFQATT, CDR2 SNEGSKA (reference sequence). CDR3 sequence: CSARPGADYNEQFF. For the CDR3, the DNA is TGCAGTGCTAGACCCGGGGCAGACTACAATGAGCAGTTCTTC.

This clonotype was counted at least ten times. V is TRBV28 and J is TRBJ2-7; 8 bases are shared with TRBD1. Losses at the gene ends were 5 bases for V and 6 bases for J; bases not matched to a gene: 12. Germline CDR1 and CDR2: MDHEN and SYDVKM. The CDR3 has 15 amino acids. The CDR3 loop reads CASSPVDRESGEQYF. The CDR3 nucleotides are TGTGCCAGCAGTCCCGTGGACAGGGAATCTGGCGAGCAGTACTTC.

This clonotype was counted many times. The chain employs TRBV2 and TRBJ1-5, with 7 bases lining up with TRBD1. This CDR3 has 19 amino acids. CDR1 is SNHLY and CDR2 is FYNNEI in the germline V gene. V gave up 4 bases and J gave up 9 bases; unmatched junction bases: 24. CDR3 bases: TGTGCCAGCAGTGGAAAACCGGGACAGCGAACCTCCTACAGTCCGCCCCAGCATTTT. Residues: CASSGKPGQRTSYSPPQHF.

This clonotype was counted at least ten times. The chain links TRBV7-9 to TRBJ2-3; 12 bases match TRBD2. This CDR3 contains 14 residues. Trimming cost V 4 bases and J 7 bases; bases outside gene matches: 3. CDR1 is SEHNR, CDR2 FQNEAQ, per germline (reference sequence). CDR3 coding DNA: TGTGCCAGCAGCTGGACTAGCGGGATGAATACGCAGTATTTT. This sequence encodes CASSWTSGMNTQYF. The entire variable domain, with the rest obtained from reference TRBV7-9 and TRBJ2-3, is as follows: DTGVSQNPRHKITKRGQNVTFRCDPISEHNRLYWYRQTLGQGPEFLTYFQNEAQLEKSRLLSDRFSAERPKGSFSTLEIQRTEQGDSAMYLCASSWTSGMNTQYFGPGTRLTVL.

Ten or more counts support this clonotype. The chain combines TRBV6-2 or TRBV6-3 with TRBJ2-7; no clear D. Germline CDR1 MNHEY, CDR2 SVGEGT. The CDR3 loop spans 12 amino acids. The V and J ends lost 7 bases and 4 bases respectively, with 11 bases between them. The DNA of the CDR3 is TGTGCCAGCACCGACGACCCTTACGAGCAGTACTTC. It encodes CASTDDPYEQYF.